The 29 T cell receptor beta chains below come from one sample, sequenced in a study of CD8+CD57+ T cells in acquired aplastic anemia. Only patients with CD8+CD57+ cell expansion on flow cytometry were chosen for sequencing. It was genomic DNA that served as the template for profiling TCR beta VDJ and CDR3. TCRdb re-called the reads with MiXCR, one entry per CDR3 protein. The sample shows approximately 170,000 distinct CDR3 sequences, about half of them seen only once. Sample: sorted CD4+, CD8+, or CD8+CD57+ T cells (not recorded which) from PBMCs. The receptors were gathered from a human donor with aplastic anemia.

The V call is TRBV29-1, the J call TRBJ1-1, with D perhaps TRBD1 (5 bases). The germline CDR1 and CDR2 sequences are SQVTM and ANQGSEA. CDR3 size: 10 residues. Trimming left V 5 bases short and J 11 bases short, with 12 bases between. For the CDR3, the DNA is TGCAGCGTTTTTCAGGGCTCGGCTTTCTTT. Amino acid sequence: CSVFQGSAFF.

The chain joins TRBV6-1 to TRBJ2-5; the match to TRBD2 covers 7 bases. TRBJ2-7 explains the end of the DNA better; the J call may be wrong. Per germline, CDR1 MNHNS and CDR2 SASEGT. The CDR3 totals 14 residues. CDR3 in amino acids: CASTLGGIAYEQYF. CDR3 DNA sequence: TGTGCCAGCACCCTGGGAGGGATCGCGTACGAGCAGTACTTC.

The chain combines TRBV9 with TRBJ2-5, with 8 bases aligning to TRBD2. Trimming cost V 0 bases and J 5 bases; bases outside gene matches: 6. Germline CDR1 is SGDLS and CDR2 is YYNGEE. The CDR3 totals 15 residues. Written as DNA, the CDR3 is TGTGCCAGCAGCGTAGATGGCGGGGGGATTGAGACCCAGTACTTC. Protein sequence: CASSVDGGGIETQYF.

In nucleotides, the CDR3 is TGTGCCAGCAGCCCCTCGCCCGGGAGGTATGGCTACACCTTC. This codes for CASSPSPGRYGYTF. This rearrangement joins TRBV7-9 to TRBJ1-2, with no clear D. The CDR3 length is 14 residues. Deletions cut 5 bases from V and 5 bases from J, with 15 bases between. Looked up from germline, CDR1 is SEHNR and CDR2 is FQNEAQ (reference sequence). Full variable domain (outside the CDR3, taken from reference TRBV7-9 and TRBJ1-2): DTGVSQNPRHKITKRGQNVTFRCDPISEHNRLYWYRQTLGQGPEFLTYFQNEAQLEKSRLLSDRFSAERPKGSFSTLEIQRTEQGDSAMYLCASSPSPGRYGYTFGSGTRLTVV.

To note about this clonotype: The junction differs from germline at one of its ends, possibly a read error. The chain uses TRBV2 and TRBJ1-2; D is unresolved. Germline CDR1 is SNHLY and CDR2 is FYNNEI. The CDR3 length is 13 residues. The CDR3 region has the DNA TGTGCCGGCAGTGATGAGGGTTACTATGGCTACACCTTC. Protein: CAGSDEGYYGYTF.

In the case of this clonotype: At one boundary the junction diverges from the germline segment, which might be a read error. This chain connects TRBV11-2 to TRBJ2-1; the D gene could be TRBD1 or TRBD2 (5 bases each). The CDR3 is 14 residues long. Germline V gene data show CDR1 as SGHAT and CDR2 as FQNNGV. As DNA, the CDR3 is TGTGCCATCAGCTTAGATGGGACCAGAAATGAGCAGTTCTTC. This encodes CAISLDGTRNEQFF.

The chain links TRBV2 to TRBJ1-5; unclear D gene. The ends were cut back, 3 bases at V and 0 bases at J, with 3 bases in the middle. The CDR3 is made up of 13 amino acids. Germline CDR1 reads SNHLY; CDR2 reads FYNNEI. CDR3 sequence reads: CASSDFSNQPQHF. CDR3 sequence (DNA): TGTGCCAGCAGTGACTTTAGCAATCAGCCCCAGCATTTT.

The CDR3 spells CASKGDRDSYNEQYF. CDR3 sequence (DNA): TGTGCCAGCAAGGGGGACAGAGACTCCTACAATGAGCAGTACTTC. The V call is TRBV2, the J call TRBJ2-1; 7 bases match TRBD1. The J call may be faulty, since TRBJ2-7 better matches the DNA end. The germline gives CDR1 SNHLY, CDR2 FYNNEI. The CDR3 length is 15 residues.

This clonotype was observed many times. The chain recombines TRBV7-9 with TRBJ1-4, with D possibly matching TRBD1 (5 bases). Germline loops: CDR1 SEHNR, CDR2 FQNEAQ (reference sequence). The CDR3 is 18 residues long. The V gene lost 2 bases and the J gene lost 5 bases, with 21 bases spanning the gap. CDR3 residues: CASSLQGGFGTGNEKLFF. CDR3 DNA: TGTGCCAGCAGCTTACAGGGAGGATTCGGGACGGGGAATGAAAAACTGTTTTTT.

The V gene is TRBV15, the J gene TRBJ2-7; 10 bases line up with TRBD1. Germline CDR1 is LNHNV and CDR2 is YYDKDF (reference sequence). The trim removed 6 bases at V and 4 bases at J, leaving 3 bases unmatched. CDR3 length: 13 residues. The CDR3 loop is CATRRQGAYEQYF. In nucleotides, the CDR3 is TGTGCCACCAGAAGACAGGGGGCATACGAGCAGTACTTC.

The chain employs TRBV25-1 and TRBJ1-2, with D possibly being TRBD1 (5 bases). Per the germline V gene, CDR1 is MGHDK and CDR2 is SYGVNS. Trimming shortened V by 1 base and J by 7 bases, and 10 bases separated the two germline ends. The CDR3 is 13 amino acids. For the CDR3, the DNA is TGTGCCAGCAGTGAATCAGGGTGGGGTGGCTACACCTTC. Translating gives CASSESGWGGYTF.

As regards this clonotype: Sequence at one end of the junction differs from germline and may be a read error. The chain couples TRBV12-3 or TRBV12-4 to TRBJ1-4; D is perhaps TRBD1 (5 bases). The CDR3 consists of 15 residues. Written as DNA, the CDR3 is TGTGCCAGCAGTTTATACGGTGGAGGGGAGGAAAAACTGGTTTTT. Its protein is CASSLYGGGEEKLVF.

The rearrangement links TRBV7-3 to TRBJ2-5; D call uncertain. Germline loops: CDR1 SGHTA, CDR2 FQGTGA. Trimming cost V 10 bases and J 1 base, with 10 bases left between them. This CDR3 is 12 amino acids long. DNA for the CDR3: TGTGCCACCAGTGAGCTCCAAGAGACCCAGTACTTC. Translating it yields CATSELQETQYF.

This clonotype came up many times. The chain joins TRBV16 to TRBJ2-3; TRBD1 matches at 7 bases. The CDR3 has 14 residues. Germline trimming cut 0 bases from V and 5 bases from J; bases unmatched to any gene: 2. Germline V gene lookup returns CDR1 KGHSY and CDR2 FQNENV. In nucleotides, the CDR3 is TGTGCCAGCAGCCAATCCCCAGGGGGAGATACGCAGTATTTT. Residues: CASSQSPGGDTQYF.

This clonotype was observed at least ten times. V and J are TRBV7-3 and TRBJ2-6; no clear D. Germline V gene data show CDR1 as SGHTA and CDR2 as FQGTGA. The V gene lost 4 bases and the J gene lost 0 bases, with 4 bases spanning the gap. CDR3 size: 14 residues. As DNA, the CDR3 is TGTGCCAGCAGCTCGAGCTCTGGGGCCAACGTCCTGACTTTC. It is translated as CASSSSSGANVLTF. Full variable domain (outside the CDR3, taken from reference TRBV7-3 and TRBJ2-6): GAGVSQTPSNKVTEKGKYVELRCDPISGHTALYWYRQSLGQGPEFLIYFQGTGAADDSGLPNDRFFAVRPEGSVSTLKIQRTERGDSAVYLCASSSSSGANVLTFGAGSRLTVL.

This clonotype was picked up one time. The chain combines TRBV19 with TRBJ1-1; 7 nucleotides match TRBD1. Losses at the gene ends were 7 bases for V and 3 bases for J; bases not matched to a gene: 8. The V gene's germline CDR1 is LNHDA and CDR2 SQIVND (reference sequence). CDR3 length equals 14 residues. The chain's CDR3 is CASTPGGGDTEAFF. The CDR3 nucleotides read TGTGCCAGTACCCCAGGGGGTGGGGACACTGAAGCTTTCTTT. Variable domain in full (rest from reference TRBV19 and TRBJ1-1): DGGITQSPKYLFRKEGQNVTLSCEQNLNHDAMYWYRQDPGQGLRLIYYSQIVNDFQKGDIAEGYSVSREKKESFPLTVTSAQKNPTAFYLCASTPGGGDTEAFFGQGTRLTVV.

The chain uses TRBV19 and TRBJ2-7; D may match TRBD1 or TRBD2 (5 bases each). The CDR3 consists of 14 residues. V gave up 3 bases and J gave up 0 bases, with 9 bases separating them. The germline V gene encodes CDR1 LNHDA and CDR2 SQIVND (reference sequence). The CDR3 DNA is TGTGCCAGTAGTATCTCAGGGAGCTCCTACGAGCAGTACTTC. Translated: CASSISGSSYEQYF.

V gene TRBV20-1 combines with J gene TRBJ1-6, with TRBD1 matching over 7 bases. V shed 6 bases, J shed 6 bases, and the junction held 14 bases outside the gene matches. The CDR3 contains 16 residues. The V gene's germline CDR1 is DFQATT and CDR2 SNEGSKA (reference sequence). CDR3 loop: CSADDRDGYINSPLHF. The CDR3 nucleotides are TGCAGTGCGGACGACAGGGATGGGTATATTAATTCACCCCTCCACTTT.

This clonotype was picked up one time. The DNA for the CDR3 is TGCAGTGCTAGAGTGGCGAAGAGCTCCTACGAGCAGTACTTC. Residues: CSARVAKSSYEQYF. The chain uses TRBV20-1 and TRBJ2-7; no clear D. This CDR3 is built from 14 residues. The V end was cut by 1 base, the J end by 0 bases, with 10 bases between. Germline V gene lookup returns CDR1 DFQATT and CDR2 SNEGSKA (reference sequence).

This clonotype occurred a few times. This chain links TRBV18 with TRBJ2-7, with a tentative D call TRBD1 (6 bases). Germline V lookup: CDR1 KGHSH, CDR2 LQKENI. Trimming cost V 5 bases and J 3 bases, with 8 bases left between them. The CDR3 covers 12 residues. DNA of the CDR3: TGTGCCAGCTCAGGGGACAACTACGAGCAGTACTTC. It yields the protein CASSGDNYEQYF.

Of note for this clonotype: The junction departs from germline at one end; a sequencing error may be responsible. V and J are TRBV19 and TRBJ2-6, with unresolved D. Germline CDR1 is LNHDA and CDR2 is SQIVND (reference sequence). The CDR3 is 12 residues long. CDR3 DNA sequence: TGTGCCAGTAGGACGACACTGAACACTGAAGCTTTC. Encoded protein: CASRTTLNTEAF.

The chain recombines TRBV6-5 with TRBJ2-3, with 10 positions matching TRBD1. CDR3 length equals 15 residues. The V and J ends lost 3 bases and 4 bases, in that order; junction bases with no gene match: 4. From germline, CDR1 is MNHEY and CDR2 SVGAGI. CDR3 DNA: TGTGCCAGCAGTTATGTTGGGACAGGGGCAGATACGCAGTATTTT. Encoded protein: CASSYVGTGADTQYF.

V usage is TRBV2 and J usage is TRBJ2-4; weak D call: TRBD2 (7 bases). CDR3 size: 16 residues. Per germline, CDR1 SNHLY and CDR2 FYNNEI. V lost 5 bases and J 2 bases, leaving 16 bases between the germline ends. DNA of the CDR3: TGTGCCAGCAGTCCGGGACGGGGGGCACCCAAAAACATTCAGTACTTC. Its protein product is CASSPGRGAPKNIQYF.

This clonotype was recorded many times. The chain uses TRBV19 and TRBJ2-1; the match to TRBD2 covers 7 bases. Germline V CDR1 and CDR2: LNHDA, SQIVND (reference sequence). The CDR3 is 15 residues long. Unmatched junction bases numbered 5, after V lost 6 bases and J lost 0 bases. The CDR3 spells CASRSGETSYNEQFF. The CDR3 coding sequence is TGTGCCAGTAGGAGCGGGGAGACCTCCTACAATGAGCAGTTCTTC. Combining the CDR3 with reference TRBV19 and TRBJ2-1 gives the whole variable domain DGGITQSPKYLFRKEGQNVTLSCEQNLNHDAMYWYRQDPGQGLRLIYYSQIVNDFQKGDIAEGYSVSREKKESFPLTVTSAQKNPTAFYLCASRSGETSYNEQFFGPGTRLTVL.

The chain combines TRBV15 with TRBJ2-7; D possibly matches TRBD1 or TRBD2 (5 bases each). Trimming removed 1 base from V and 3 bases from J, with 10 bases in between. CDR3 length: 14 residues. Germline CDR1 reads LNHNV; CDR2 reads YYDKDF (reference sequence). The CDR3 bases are TGTGCCACCAGCAGAGCTACTAGGGGCTACGAGCAGTACTTC. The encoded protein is CATSRATRGYEQYF.

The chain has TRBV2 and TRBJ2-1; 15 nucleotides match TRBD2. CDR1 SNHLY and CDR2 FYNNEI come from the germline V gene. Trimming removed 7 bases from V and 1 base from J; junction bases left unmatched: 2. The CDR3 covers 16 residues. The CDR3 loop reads CASKGLAGGSYNEQFF. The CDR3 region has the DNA TGTGCCAGCAAGGGACTAGCGGGAGGTTCCTACAATGAGCAGTTCTTC. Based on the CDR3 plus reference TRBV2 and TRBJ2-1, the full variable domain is EPEVTQTPSHQVTQMGQEVILRCVPISNHLYFYWYRQILGQKVEFLVSFYNNEISEKSEIFDDQFSVERPDGSNFTLKIRSTKLEDSAMYFCASKGLAGGSYNEQFFGPGTRLTVL.

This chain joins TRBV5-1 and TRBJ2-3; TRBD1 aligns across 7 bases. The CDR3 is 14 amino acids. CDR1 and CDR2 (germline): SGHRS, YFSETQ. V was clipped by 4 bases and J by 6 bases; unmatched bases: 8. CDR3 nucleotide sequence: TGCGCCAGCAGCCCCCGGGACAGAGGGGATACGCAGTATTTT. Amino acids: CASSPRDRGDTQYF. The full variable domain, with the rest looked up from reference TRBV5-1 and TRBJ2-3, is KAGVTQTPRYLIKTRGQQVTLSCSPISGHRSVSWYQQTPGQGLQFLFEYFSETQRNKGNFPGRFSGRQFSNSRSEMNVSTLELGDSALYLCASSPRDRGDTQYFGPGTRLTVL.

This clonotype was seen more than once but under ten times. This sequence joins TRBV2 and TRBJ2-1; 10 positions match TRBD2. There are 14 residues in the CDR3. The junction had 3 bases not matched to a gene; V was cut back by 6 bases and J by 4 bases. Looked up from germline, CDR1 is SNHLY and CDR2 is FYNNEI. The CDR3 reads CASRPSGGYNEQFF. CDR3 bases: TGTGCCAGCAGACCTAGCGGGGGTTACAATGAGCAGTTCTTC.

The CDR3 sequence: CASSQVHATNEKLFF. The CDR3 region has the DNA TGCGCCAGCAGCCAAGTTCACGCAACTAATGAAAAACTGTTTTTT. This chain uses TRBV4-1 with TRBJ1-4; D is undetermined. CDR1 is MGHRA, CDR2 YSYEKL, per germline. The CDR3 is made up of 15 amino acids. Trimming shortened V by 1 base and J by 0 bases, and 6 bases separated the two germline ends.